This T cell receptor (beta chain) was found in a study of shared clonotypes between healthy human individuals. The protocol was immunoSEQ multiplex PCR, while the TCRdb copy is restricted to in-frame clones and leaves out a portion. The sample lists some 2.4 million clones; over 85% were seen once. Findings and limits, study-wide: Some naive CD4 clonotypes, roughly 4.5%, turned up in common across four donors. Generally, naive subsets came out with larger estimated richness than memory subsets. Shared clonotypes across all four donors exceeded non-shared ones in generation probability.

Both subsets, CD45RA+ naive and CD45RA-negative memory, were split from the CD4+ cells. The CDR3 is 12 residues long. The germline V and J ends were trimmed by 2 bases and 4 bases, with 6 bases remaining between them. Germline V gene data show CDR1 as SGHRS and CDR2 as YFSETQ. A remark on this clone: Its antigen is not known. Other DNA sequences of this sample code for an identical CDR3.

The source is a man aged 18-30 years in good health. Some clones in this sample may be carry-over from other donors' samples. Material for sequencing was naive CD4+ T cells from PBMCs. Subset defined: CD45RA+ positively selected. This chain links TRBV5-1 with TRBJ2-5; no reliable D call. CDR3 amino acids: CASSFNGETQYF. Here the CDR3 DNA reads TGCGCCAGCAGCTTCAATGGAGAGACCCAGTACTTC.